Following are 19 T cell receptor beta chains from one sample sequenced in a study of PD-1 blockade in classical Hodgkin lymphoma. Time point of the sample: newly diagnosed, previously untreated cHL patient sample. Out of thawed PBMCs, magnetic negative selection purified CD4+ T cells. Generated by immunoSEQ multiplex PCR, the TCRdb table keeps only in-frame clones and is missing some. This table holds about 22,000 clones, nearly 90% found once. Sequencing input: CD4+ T cells from blood. The origin of the receptors is a human donor with classical Hodgkin lymphoma.

This chain joins TRBV6-5 and TRBJ2-3, with a tentative D call TRBD1 (5 bases). V was clipped by 7 bases and J by 0 bases, with 14 bases between them. Germline loops: CDR1 MNHEY, CDR2 SVGAGI. The CDR3 spans 15 residues. For the CDR3, the DNA is TGTGCCAGCACAACCCGACAGAGTAGCACAGATACGCAGTATTTT. Protein product: CASTTRQSSTDTQYF.

This clone appeared a single time. This chain connects TRBV19 to TRBJ1-1; no definite D call. The germline gives CDR1 LNHDA, CDR2 SQIVND (reference sequence). The ends were cut back, 3 bases at V and 6 bases at J, with 11 bases in the middle. The CDR3 is made up of 13 amino acids. The CDR3 is CASSIPGRAEAFF. CDR3 sequence (DNA): TGTGCCAGTAGTATCCCCGGACGGGCTGAAGCTTTCTTT. The full variable domain, completed using reference TRBV19 and TRBJ1-1, is DGGITQSPKYLFRKEGQNVTLSCEQNLNHDAMYWYRQDPGQGLRLIYYSQIVNDFQKGDIAEGYSVSREKKESFPLTVTSAQKNPTAFYLCASSIPGRAEAFFGQGTRLTVV.

The chain employs TRBV6-6 and TRBJ1-2, with TRBD1 identical over 8 bases. V gave up 2 bases and J gave up 7 bases; unmatched junction bases: 6. The CDR3 length is 14 residues. Looked up from germline, CDR1 is MNHNY and CDR2 is SVGAGI (reference sequence). The CDR3 bases are TGTGCCAGCAGTTACGAGACAGGGGCGTCTGGCTACACCTTC. Amino acid sequence: CASSYETGASGYTF.

This rearrangement joins TRBV2 to TRBJ2-3; 9 nucleotides agree with TRBD2. V shed 7 bases, J shed 6 bases, and the junction held 14 bases outside the gene matches. Germline V gene data show CDR1 as SNHLY and CDR2 as FYNNEI. CDR3 size: 16 residues. The CDR3 spells CASTHSGGRARDTQYF. In nucleotides, the CDR3 is TGTGCCAGCACCCACTCCGGCGGGAGGGCCCGGGATACGCAGTATTTT.

This chain uses TRBV7-8 with TRBJ2-7; TRBD1 aligns across 8 bases. Germline V gives CDR1 SGHVS, CDR2 FQNEAQ. This CDR3 contains 15 residues. V was pared by 0 bases and J by 2 bases, with 3 bases of the junction left unmatched. CDR3 residues: CASSLAGQGAYEQYF. The CDR3, as DNA: TGTGCCAGCAGCTTAGCAGGACAGGGTGCCTACGAGCAGTACTTC.

Only one count was recorded for this clone. The chain links TRBV5-4 to TRBJ2-3; unclear D gene. The germline V gene encodes CDR1 SGHNT and CDR2 YYREEE (reference sequence). V lost 0 bases and J 0 bases, leaving 5 bases between the germline ends. CDR3 length: 14 residues. The CDR3 protein is CASSLDGSTDTQYF. The CDR3 bases are TGTGCCAGCAGCTTGGACGGAAGCACAGATACGCAGTATTTT.

The rearrangement uses TRBV6-4 and TRBJ2-7, with TRBD1 identical over 12 bases. V trimming: 2 bases; J trimming: 6 bases; junction bases outside the gene matches: 8. This CDR3 has 16 amino acids. Germline V gene data show CDR1 as MRHNA and CDR2 as SNTAGT. The CDR3 DNA reads TGTGCCAGCAGTGACCCCACGGGACAGGGGGCGGGCGAGCAGTACTTC. It is translated as CASSDPTGQGAGEQYF.

The chain combines TRBV5-6 with TRBJ2-7, with 7 bases matching TRBD1. The J segment lost 1 base and the V segment lost 3 bases, leaving 7 bases of the junction unmatched. Germline V gives CDR1 SGHDT, CDR2 YYEEEE. The CDR3 sequence is 15 residues long. The CDR3 spells CASSYPGQQSYEQYF. CDR3 bases: TGTGCCAGCAGCTACCCGGGACAGCAGTCCTACGAGCAGTACTTC.

This rearrangement joins TRBV6-4 to TRBJ1-1; D gene uncertain. Trimming took off 6 bases at V and 1 base at J, with 9 bases between the two ends. In germline, CDR1 is MRHNA, CDR2 SNTAGT. The CDR3 runs 13 residues. CDR3 sequence (DNA): TGTGCCAGCAGAACTTACCCGAACACTGAAGCTTTCTTT. Translating it yields CASRTYPNTEAFF.

CDR3 residues: CASSLGGTDTQYF. As DNA, the CDR3 is TGTGCCAGCAGTTTGGGGGGCACAGATACGCAGTATTTT. The chain carries TRBV28 and TRBJ2-3; D might be TRBD1 or TRBD2, each matching 5 bases. The germline CDR1 and CDR2 sequences are MDHEN and SYDVKM. The CDR3 totals 13 residues. Trimming took off 3 bases at V and 1 base at J, with 5 bases between the two ends. Variable domain in full (rest from reference TRBV28 and TRBJ2-3): DVKVTQSSRYLVKRTGEKVFLECVQDMDHENMFWYRQDPGLGLRLIYFSYDVKMKEKGDIPEGYSVSREKKERFSLILESASTNQTSMYLCASSLGGTDTQYFGPGTRLTVL.

This chain links TRBV6-5 with TRBJ2-5, with D perhaps given as TRBD1 or TRBD2 (5 bases each). The germline V gene has CDR1 MNHEY and CDR2 SVGAGI. The CDR3 spans 15 residues. V lost 4 bases and J 5 bases, leaving 17 bases between the germline ends. CDR3 loop: CASSSSGTRRETQYF. In DNA, the CDR3 is TGTGCCAGCAGTTCTTCCGGGACCCGGCGGGAGACCCAGTACTTC.

The J gene is TRBJ1-4, the V gene TRBV2; no clear D. The V gene lost 0 bases and the J gene lost 8 bases, with 4 bases spanning the gap. The germline V gene encodes CDR1 SNHLY and CDR2 FYNNEI. This CDR3 contains 12 residues. CDR3 residues: CASSEATEKLFF. Here the CDR3 DNA reads TGTGCCAGCAGTGAAGCTACGGAAAAACTGTTTTTT.

V is TRBV29-1 and J is TRBJ1-1; D is perhaps TRBD1 (5 bases). Germline V CDR1 and CDR2: SQVTM, ANQGSEA. V was cut by 6 bases and J by 1 base, with 6 bases left in between. CDR3 length equals 11 residues. CDR3 region: CSVRGNTEAFF. The CDR3 nucleotides read TGCAGCGTGAGGGGGAACACTGAAGCTTTCTTT.

The chain links TRBV7-9 to TRBJ1-1; the D gene is possibly TRBD1 (6 bases). Between the trimmed V and J ends, which lost 1 base and 0 bases, there was a span of 9 bases. The germline V gene encodes CDR1 SEHNR and CDR2 FQNEAQ (reference sequence). The CDR3 spans 15 residues. In DNA form, the CDR3 reads TGTGCCAGCAGCTTAGTGCAGGGGATGAACACTGAAGCTTTCTTT. Residues: CASSLVQGMNTEAFF. Combining the CDR3 with reference TRBV7-9 and TRBJ1-1 gives the whole variable domain DTGVSQNPRHKITKRGQNVTFRCDPISEHNRLYWYRQTLGQGPEFLTYFQNEAQLEKSRLLSDRFSAERPKGSFSTLEIQRTEQGDSAMYLCASSLVQGMNTEAFFGQGTRLTVV.

This clone was seen a handful of times. The chain combines TRBV4-1 with TRBJ1-1, with TRBD1 as a possible D gene (6 bases). Germline CDR1 reads MGHRA; CDR2 reads YSYEKL. V gave up 2 bases and J gave up 7 bases, with 17 bases separating them. The CDR3 consists of 15 residues. Here the CDR3 DNA reads TGCGCCAGCAGCCAACTCTACAGGGTAGGAGATGAAGCTTTCTTT. Its protein is CASSQLYRVGDEAFF.

This rearrangement joins TRBV7-2 to TRBJ2-7; D is perhaps TRBD1 (6 bases). V dropped 5 bases and J dropped 7 bases, with 21 bases sitting between them. The length of the CDR3 is 15 residues. CDR1 is SGHTA, CDR2 FQGNSA, per germline. CDR3 sequence reads: CASSPRTERHREQYF. The CDR3 bases are TGTGCCAGCAGCCCTCGGACAGAACGGCATAGGGAGCAGTACTTC.

The chain has TRBV5-6 and TRBJ1-4; tentatively, D is TRBD1 (5 bases). V lost 1 base and J 3 bases, leaving 19 bases between the germline ends. This CDR3 is 18 amino acids long. CDR1 and CDR2 (germline): SGHDT, YYEEEE. DNA of the CDR3: TGTGCCAGCAGCTTGAGTATCCAGGGCATATTGGCTAATGAAAAACTGTTTTTT. Its protein product is CASSLSIQGILANEKLFF.

The chain joins TRBV11-2 to TRBJ2-3; D unresolved. Germline CDR1 reads SGHAT; CDR2 reads FQNNGV. The CDR3 spans 17 residues. Trimming took off 1 base at V and 3 bases at J, with 17 bases between the two ends. CDR3 sequence reads: CASSLVLPGLATDTQYF. Here the CDR3 DNA reads TGTGCCAGCAGCTTAGTCCTCCCGGGTTTAGCTACAGATACGCAGTATTTT.

The chain links TRBV10-3 to TRBJ2-1; possibly TRBD1 or TRBD2 for D (6 bases each). The V gene lost 6 bases and the J gene lost 8 bases, with 17 bases spanning the gap. From germline, CDR1 is ENHRY and CDR2 SYGVKD. The CDR3 spans 14 residues. CDR3 DNA sequence: TGTGCCATCAGAGCCTCTTCGGGGGCGGATGAGCAGTTCTTC. Its protein is CAIRASSGADEQFF.